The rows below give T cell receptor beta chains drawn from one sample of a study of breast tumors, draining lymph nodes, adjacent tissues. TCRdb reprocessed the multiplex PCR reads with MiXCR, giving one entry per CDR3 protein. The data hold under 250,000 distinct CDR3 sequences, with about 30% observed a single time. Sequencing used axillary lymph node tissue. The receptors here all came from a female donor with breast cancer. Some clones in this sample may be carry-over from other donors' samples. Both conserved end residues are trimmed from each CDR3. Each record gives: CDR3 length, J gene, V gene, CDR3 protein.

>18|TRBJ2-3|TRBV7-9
ASSTEASGSPKFLTDTQY
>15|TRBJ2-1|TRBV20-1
SDSPFSAGGPGNEQF
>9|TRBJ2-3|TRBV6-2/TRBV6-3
ASRAGDTQY
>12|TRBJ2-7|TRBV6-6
ASRLTSGTYEQY
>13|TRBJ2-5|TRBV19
ASSSGTGYQETQY
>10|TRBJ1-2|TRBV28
ASRGQLYGYT
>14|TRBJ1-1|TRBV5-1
ASTDRAAGVNTEAF
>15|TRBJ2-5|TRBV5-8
ASNLRQVWASAETQY
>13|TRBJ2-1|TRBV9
ASTNGPGGDNEQF
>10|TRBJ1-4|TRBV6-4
ASSREGEKLF
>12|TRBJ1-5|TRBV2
ASSGTGAAQPQH
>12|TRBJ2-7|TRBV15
ATSWTSGSYEQY
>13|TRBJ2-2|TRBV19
ATQPGTSNTGELF
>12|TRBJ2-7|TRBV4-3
ASSQDPGPYEQY
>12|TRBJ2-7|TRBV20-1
SARDRDRASEQY
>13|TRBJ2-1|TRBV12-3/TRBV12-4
ASSALTNFYNEQF
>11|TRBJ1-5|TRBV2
ASSRQEYQPQH
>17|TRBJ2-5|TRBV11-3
ASSLGGGMRVRRQETQY
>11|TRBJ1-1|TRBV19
AIRDRGNTEAF
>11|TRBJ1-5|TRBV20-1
SAMVPGGKAQH
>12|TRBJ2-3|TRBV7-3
ASSLFGGTDTQY
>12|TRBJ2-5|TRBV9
ASSVEGRGETQY
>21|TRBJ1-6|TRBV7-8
ASSLGTRVSYEQYFGPGTRLH
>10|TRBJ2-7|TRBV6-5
ASSYDGFEQY
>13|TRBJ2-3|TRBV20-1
SVPLAGVSTDTQY
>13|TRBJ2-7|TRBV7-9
ASSSGGAPSYEQH
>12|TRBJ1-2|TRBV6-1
ASSEGAADYGYT
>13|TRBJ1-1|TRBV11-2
ASSLDNRIYTEAF
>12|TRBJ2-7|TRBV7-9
ASSPGTRANEQY
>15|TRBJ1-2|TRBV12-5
ASGLVSLTGLGYGYT
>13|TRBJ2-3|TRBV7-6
ASSFGLGGTDTQY
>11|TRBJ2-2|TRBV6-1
ASLLKGTGELF
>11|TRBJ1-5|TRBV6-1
ASRGDGFQPQH
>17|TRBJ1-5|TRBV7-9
ASSYPGQGMEVTNQPQH
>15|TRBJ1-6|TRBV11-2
ASSLFPGSTGASPLH
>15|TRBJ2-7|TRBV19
AGSMRAGQSFPYEQY
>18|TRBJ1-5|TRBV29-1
SVDLRRGGEGQGLHQPQH
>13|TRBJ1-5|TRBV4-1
ASSQEGTSNQPQH
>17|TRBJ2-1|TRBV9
ASSPLPKGTSGNWGEQF
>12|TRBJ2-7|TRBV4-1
ASSQDQGGYEQY
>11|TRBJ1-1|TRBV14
ASSQDRITEAF
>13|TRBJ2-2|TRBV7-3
ASSSLRSTSGELF
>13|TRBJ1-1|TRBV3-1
ASSHSDRRNTEAF
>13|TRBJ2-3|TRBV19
ASSRSGGAADTQY
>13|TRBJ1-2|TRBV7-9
ASGSLEGTGNGYP
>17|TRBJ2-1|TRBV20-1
SASNRFYGLAGAGGEQF
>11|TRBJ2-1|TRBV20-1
SARDRGYNEQF
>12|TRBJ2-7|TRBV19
ASSITEGSREQY
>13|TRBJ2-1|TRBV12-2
ASRIPAGAYNEQF
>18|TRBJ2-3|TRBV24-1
ATSDQGGTSGILSYNEQY
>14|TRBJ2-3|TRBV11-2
ASSARGTLNQDTQY
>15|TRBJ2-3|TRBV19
ASSPLMGLAGADTQY
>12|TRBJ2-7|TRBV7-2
ASSFDRGPYEQY
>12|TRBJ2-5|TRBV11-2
ASTLEVGLGTQY
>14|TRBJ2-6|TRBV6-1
ASSEALGPGANVLT